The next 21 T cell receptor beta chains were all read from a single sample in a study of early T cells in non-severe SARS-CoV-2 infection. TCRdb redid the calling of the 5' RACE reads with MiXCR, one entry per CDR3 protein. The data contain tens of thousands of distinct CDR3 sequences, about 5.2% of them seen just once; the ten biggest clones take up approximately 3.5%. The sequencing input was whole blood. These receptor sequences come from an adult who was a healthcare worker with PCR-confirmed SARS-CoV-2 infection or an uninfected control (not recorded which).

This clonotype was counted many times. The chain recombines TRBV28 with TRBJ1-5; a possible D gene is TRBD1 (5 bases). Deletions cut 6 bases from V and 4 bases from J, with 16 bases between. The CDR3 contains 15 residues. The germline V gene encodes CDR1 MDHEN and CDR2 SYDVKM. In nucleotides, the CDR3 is TGTGCCAGCAGCTCCGGGACGGTGCCTAATCAGCCCCAGCATTTT. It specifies CASSSGTVPNQPQHF.

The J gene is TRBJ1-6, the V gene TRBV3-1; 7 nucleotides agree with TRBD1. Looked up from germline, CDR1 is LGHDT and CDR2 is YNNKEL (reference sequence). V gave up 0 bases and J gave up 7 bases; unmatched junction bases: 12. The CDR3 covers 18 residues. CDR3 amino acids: CASSQDLNRGMRNSPLHF. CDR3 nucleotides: TGTGCCAGCAGCCAAGATCTAAACAGGGGTATGCGAAATTCACCCCTCCACTTT.

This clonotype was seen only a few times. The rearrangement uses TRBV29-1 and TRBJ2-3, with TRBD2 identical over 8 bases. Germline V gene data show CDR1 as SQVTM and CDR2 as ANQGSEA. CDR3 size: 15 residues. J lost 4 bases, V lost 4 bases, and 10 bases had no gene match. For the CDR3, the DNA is TGCAGCGTTGTCCTCCTAGCGGGCTTGGCAGATACGCAGTATTTT. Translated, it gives CSVVLLAGLADTQYF.

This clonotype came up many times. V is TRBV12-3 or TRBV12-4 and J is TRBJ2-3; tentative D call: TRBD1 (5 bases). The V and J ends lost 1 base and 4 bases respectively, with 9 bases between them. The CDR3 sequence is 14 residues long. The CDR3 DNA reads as TGTGCCAGCAGTTTAGAGACAGCCTCAGATACGCAGTATTTT. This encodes CASSLETASDTQYF.

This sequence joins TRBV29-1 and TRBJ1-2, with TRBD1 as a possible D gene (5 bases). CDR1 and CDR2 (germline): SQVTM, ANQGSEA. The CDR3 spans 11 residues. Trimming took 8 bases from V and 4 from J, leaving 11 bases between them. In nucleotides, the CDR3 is TGCAGCTCGCAGGGCGGCTATGGCTACACCTTC. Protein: CSSQGGYGYTF.

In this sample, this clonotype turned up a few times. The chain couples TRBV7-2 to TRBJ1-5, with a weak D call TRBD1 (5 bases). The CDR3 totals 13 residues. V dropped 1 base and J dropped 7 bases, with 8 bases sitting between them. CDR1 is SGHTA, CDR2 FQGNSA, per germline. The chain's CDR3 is CASSLEGFQPQHF. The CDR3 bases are TGTGCCAGCAGCTTAGAGGGGTTCCAGCCCCAGCATTTT.

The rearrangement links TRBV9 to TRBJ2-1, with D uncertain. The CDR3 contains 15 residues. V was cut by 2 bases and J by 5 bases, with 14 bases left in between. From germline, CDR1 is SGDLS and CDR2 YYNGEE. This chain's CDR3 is CASSVFGMNDNEQFF. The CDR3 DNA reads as TGTGCCAGCAGCGTTTTTGGGATGAACGACAATGAGCAGTTCTTC.

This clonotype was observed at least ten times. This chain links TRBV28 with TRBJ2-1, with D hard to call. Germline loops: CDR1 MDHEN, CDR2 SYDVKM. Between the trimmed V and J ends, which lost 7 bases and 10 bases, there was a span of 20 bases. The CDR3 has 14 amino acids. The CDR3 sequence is CASNQRSASEEQFF. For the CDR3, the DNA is TGTGCCAGCAATCAAAGGAGCGCAAGTGAAGAGCAGTTCTTC.

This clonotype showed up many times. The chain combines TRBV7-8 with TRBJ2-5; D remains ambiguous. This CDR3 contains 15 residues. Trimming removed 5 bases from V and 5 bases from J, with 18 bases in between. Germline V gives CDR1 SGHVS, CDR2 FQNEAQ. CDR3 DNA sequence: TGTGCCAGCAGCCCCCGGGTCAATGAACGGGAGACCCAGTACTTC. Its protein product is CASSPRVNERETQYF.

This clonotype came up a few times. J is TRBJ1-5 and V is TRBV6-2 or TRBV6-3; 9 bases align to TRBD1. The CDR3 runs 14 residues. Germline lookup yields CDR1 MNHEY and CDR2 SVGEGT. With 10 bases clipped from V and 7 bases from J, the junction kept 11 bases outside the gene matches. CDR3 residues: CATEQGAQVQPQHF. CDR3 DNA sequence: TGTGCCACCGAACAGGGGGCGCAAGTCCAGCCCCAGCATTTT.

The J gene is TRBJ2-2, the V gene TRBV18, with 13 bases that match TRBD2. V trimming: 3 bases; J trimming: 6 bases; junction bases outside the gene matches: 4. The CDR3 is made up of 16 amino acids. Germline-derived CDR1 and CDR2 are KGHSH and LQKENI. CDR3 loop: CASSPGLAGDSGELFF. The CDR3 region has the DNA TGTGCCAGCTCACCTGGACTAGCGGGAGATTCCGGGGAGCTGTTTTTT. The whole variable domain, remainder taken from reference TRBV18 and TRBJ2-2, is NAGVMQNPRHLVRRRGQEARLRCSPMKGHSHVYWYRQLPEEGLKFMVYLQKENIIDESGMPKERFSAEFPKEGPSILRIQQVVRGDSAAYFCASSPGLAGDSGELFFGEGSRLTVL.

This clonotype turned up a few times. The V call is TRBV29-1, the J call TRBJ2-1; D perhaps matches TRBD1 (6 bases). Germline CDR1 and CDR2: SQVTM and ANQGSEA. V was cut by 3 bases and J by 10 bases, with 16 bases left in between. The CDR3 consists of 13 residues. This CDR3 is CSVDRGGGGEQFF. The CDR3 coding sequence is TGCAGCGTTGATAGGGGTGGGGGCGGCGAGCAGTTCTTC.

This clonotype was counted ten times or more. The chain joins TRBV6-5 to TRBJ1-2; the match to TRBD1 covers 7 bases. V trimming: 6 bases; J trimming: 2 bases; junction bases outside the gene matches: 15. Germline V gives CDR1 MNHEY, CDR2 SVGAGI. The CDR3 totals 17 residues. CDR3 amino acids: CASSPAPPRGFNYGYTF. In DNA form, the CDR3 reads TGTGCCAGCAGCCCAGCCCCCCCCAGGGGGTTCAACTATGGCTACACCTTC.

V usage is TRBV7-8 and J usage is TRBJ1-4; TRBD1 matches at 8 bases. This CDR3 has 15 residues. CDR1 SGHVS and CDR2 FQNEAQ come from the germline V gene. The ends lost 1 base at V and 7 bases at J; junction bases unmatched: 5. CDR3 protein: CASSLDRQGAEKLFF. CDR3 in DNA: TGTGCCAGCAGCTTAGACCGGCAGGGGGCTGAAAAACTGTTTTTT.

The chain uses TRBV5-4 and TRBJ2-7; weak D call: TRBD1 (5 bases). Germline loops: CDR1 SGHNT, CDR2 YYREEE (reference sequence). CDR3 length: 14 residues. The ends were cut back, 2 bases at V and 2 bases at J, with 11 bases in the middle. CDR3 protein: CASSFRGAPYEQYF. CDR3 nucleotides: TGTGCCAGCAGCTTTCGTGGGGCGCCCTACGAGCAGTACTTC.

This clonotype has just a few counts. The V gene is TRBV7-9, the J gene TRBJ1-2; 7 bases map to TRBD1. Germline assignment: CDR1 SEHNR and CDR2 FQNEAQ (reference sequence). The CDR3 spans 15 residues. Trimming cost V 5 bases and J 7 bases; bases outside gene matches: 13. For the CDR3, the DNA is TGTGCCAGCAGCATAGAAGTGCCAGGGGGACGTGGCTACACCTTC. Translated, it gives CASSIEVPGGRGYTF.

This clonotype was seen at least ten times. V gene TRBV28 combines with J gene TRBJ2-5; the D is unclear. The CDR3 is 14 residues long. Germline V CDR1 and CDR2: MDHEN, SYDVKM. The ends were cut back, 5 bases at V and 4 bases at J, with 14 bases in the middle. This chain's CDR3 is CASSRSSRVETQYF. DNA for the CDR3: TGTGCCAGCAGTCGGAGTAGTCGGGTAGAGACCCAGTACTTC.

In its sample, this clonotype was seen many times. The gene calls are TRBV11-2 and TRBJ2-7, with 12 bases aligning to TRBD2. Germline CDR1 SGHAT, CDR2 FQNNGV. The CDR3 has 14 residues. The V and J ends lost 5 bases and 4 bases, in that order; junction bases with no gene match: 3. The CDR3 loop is CASSPGLAGYEQYF. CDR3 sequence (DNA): TGTGCCAGCAGCCCGGGACTAGCGGGTTACGAGCAGTACTTC.

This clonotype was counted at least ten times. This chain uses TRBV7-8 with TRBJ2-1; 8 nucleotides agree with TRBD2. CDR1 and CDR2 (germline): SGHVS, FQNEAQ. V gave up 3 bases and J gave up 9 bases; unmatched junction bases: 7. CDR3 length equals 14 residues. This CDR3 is CASSFQAGVGEQFF. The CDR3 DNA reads TGTGCCAGCAGCTTTCAAGCGGGAGTCGGTGAGCAGTTCTTC.

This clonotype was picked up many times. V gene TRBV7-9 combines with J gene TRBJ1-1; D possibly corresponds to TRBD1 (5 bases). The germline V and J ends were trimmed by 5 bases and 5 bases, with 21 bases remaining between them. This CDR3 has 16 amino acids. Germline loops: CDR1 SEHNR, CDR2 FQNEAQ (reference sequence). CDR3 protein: CASSPVIFGAFTEAFF. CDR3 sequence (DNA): TGTGCCAGCAGCCCCGTTATATTTGGGGCGTTTACTGAAGCTTTCTTT. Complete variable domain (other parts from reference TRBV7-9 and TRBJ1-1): DTGVSQNPRHKITKRGQNVTFRCDPISEHNRLYWYRQTLGQGPEFLTYFQNEAQLEKSRLLSDRFSAERPKGSFSTLEIQRTEQGDSAMYLCASSPVIFGAFTEAFFGQGTRLTVV.

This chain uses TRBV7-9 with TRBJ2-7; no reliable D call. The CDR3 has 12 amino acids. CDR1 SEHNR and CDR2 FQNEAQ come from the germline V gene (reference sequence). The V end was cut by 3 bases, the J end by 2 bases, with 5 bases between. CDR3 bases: TGTGCCAGCAGCTTGGGCACCTACGAGCAGTACTTC. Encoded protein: CASSLGTYEQYF.